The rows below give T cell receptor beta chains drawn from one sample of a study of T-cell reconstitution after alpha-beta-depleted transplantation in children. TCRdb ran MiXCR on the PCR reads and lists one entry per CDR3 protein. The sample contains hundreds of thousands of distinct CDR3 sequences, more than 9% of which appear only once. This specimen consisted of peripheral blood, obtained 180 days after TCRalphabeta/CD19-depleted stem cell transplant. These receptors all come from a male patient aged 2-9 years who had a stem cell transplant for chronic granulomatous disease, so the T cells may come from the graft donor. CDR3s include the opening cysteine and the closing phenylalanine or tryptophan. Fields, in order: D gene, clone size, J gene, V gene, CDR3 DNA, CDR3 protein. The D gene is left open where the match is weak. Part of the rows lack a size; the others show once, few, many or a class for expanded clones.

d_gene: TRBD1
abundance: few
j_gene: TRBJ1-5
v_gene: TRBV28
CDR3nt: TGTGCCAGCAGTTCTTACAGGGGTGGGGGCAATCAGCCCCAGCATTTT
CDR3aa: CASSSYRGGGNQPQHF

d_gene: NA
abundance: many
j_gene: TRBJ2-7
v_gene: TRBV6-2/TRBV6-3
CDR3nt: TGTGCCAGCAGTTACCGGCAGGCTGAAAACGAGCAGTACTTC
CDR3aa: CASSYRQAENEQYF

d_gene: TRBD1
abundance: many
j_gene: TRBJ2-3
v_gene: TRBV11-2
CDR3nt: TGTGCCAGCAGCCTCGAGGGACAGTACACAGATACGCAGTATTTT
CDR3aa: CASSLEGQYTDTQYF

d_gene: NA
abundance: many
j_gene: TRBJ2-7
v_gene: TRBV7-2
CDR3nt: TGCGCCAGCAGCTTGGGAACCGGCGAGCAGTACTTC
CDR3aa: CASSLGTGEQYF

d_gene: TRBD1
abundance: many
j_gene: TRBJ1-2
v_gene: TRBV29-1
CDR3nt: TGCAGCGCTACCCCTGGAGGGACAGACTATGGCTACACCTTC
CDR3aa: CSATPGGTDYGYTF

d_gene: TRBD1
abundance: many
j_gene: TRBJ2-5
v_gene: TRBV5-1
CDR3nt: TGCGCCAGCAGCTTCAGCCCGGGACAGGGGCAAGAGACCCAGTACTTC
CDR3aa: CASSFSPGQGQETQYF

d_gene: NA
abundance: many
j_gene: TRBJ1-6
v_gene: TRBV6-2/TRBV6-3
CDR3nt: TGTGCCAGCAGTCGGGCCGGGGAGACTTCACCCCTCCACTTT
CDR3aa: CASSRAGETSPLHF

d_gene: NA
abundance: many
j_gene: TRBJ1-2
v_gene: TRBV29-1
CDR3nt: TGCAGCGTTGAAAGACGCCTGGCTGGGGGCTACACCTTC
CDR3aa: CSVERRLAGGYTF

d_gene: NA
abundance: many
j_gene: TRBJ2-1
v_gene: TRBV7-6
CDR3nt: TGTGCCAGCAGCCTCCTTGGAATGGACTCCTACAATGAGCAGTTCTTC
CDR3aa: CASSLLGMDSYNEQFF

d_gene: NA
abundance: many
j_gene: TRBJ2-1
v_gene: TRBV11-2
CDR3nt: TGTGCCAGCAGCTTAGGGCGGAGACCCTACAATGAGCAGTTCTTC
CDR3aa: CASSLGRRPYNEQFF

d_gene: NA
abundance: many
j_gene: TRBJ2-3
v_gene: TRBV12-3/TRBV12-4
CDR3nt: TGTGCCAGCAGGTCTGCGTGGGAGGCTAAATTAACTAGCACAGATACGCAGTATTTT
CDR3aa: CASRSAWEAKLTSTDTQYF

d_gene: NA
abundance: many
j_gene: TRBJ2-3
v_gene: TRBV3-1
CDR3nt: TGTGCCAGCAGCCCTATGGGACGTACGCAGTATTTT
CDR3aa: CASSPMGRTQYF

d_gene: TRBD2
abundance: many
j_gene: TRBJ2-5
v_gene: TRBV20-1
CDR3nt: TGCAGTGCTAGTAAACGGGGGGGATACCAAGAGACCCAGTACTTC
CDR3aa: CSASKRGGYQETQYF

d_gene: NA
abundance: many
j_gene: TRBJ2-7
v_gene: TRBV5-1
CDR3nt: TGCGCCAGCGCCCGGGACTACGAGCAGTACTTC
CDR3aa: CASARDYEQYF

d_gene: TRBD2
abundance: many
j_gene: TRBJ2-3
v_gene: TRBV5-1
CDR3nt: TGCGCCAGCAGCTTGGCCGGGGGGAGAGGCACAGATACGCAGTATTTT
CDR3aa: CASSLAGGRGTDTQYF

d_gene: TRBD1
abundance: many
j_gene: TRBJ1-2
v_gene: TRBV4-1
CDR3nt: TGCGCCAGCAGCAAGACAGGGGGTATCTATGGCTACACCTTC
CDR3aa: CASSKTGGIYGYTF

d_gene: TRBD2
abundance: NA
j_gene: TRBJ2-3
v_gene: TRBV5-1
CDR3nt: TGCGCCAGCAGCCGCGTAGCGGGGGGGACAGATACGCAGTATTTT
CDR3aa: CASSRVAGGTDTQYF

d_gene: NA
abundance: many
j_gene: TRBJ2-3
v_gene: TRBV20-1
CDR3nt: TGCAGTGCTAGTCGGGCTGCGGTTGGGAGCACAGATACGCAGTATTTT
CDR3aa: CSASRAAVGSTDTQYF

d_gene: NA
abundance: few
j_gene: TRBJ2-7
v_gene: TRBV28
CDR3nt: TGTGCCACCCGAACAGGAGCCTACGAGCAGTACTTC
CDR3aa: CATRTGAYEQYF

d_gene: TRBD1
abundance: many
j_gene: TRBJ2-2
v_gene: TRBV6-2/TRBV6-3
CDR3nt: TGTGCCAGCAGCGGACAGGGAGGCACCGGGGAGCTGTTTTTT
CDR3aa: CASSGQGGTGELFF

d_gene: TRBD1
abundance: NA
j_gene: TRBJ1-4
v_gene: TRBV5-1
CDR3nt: TGCGCCAGCAGCTCAGGGGGTGGTGGAAATGAAAAACTGTTTTTT
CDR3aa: CASSSGGGGNEKLFF

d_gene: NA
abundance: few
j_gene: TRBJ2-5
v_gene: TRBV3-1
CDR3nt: TGTGCCAGCAGCCAAGGAACCGGGGGAGAGACCCAGTACTTC
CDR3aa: CASSQGTGGETQYF

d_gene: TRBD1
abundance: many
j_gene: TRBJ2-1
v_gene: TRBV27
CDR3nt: TGTGCCAGCAGGGGGACAGGGGGACCCTCCTACAATGAGCAGTTCTTC
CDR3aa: CASRGTGGPSYNEQFF

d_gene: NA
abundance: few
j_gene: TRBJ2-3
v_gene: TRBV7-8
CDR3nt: TGTGCCAGCGTTATCCCCCCCCCCTCTGGCACAGATACGCAGTATTTT
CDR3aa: CASVIPPPSGTDTQYF

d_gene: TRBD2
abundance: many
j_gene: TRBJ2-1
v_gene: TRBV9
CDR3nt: TGTGCCAGCAGCGCTTACCTAGCGGGGCCAGGGGAGCAGTTCTTC
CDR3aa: CASSAYLAGPGEQFF

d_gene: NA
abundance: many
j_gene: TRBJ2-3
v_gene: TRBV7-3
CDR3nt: TGTGCCAGCAGCACGGTTGGGGGGACAGATACGCAGTATTTT
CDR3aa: CASSTVGGTDTQYF

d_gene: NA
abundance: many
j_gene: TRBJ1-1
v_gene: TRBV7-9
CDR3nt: TGTGCCAGCAGCTTAGGCGCCGACACGAGACGGGACACTGAAGCTTTCTTT
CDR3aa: CASSLGADTRRDTEAFF

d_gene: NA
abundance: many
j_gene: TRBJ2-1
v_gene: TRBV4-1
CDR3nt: TGCGCCAGCAGCGGACCGATAGTGGTCGGAGAGCAGTTCTTC
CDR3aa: CASSGPIVVGEQFF

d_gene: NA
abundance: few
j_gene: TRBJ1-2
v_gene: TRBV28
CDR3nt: TGTGCCATCGCCCGGGAGTGGGCGCGTGGCTATGGCTACACCTTC
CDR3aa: CAIAREWARGYGYTF

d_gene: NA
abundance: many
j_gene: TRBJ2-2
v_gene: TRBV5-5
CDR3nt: TGTGCCAGCAGCTATCTACAGGCCGCGAACACCGGGGAGCTGTTTTTT
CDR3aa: CASSYLQAANTGELFF

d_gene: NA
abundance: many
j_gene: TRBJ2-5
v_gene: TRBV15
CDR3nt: TGTGCCACCAGCAGAGATAGGCAGGGGGGCGAGACCCAGTACTTC
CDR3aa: CATSRDRQGGETQYF

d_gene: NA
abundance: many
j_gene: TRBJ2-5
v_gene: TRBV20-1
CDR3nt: TGCAGTGCTAGTTCGACAGTCCAAGAGACCCAGTACTTC
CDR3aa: CSASSTVQETQYF

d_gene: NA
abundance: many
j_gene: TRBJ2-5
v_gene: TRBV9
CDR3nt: TGTGCCAGCAGCGAGAAAGGAAATCTCCAAGAGACCCAGTACTTC
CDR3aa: CASSEKGNLQETQYF

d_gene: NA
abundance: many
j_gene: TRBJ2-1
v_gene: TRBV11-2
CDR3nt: TGTGCCAGCAGCTCCGCGACCTACAATGAGCAGTTCTTC
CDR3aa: CASSSATYNEQFF

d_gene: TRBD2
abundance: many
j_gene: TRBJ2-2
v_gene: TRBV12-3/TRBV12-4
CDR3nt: TGTGCCAGCAGTTTTCCTGACGGGTCTAGCGGGGTTGGGGAGCTGTTTTTT
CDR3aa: CASSFPDGSSGVGELFF

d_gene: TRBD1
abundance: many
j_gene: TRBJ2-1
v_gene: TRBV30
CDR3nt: TGTGCCTGGACGCCCGGGACAGAGATTTACAATGAGCAGTTCTTC
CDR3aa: CAWTPGTEIYNEQFF

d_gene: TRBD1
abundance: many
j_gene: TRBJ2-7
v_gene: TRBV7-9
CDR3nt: TGTGCCGTCCGACAGGGCCGTATCTACGAGCAGTACTTC
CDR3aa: CAVRQGRIYEQYF

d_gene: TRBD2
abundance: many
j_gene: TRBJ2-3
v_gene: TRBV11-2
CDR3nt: TGTGCCAGCAGCCCCCAGCCGAAACTAGCGGGAGTCACAGATACGCAGTATTTT
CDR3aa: CASSPQPKLAGVTDTQYF

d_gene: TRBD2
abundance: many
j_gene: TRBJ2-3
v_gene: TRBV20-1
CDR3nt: TGCAGTGCGATGGGACTAGGCCAAGATACGCAGTATTTT
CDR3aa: CSAMGLGQDTQYF

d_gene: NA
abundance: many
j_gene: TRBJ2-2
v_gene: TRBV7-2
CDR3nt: TGTGCCAGCAGCTTAGCGGGCGTGACAGGATCGAACACCGGGGAGCTGTTTTTT
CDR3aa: CASSLAGVTGSNTGELFF

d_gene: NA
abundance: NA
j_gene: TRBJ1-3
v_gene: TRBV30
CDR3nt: TGTGCCTGGACAGGATTCTCTGGAAACACCATATATTTT
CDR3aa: CAWTGFSGNTIYF

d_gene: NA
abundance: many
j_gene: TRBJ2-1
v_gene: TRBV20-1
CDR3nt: TGCAGTGCTAGTTGGGCCCGCTACAATGAGCAGTTCTTC
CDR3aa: CSASWARYNEQFF

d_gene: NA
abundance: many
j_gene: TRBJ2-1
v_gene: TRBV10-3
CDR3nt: TGTGCCATCAGTGAAGGACCTCCCAACAGGATCTTC
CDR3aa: CAISEGPPNRIF

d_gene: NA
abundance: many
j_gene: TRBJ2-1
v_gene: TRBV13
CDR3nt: TGTGCCAGCAGCCAAACTTTGTGGGATGAGCAGTTCTTC
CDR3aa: CASSQTLWDEQFF

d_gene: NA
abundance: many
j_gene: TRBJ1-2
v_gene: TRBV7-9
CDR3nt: TGTGCCAGCAGCCACCGCGGGCCGACGGATGGCTACACCTTC
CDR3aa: CASSHRGPTDGYTF

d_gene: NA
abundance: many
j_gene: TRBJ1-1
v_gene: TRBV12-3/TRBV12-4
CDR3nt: TGTGCCAGCAGTTTTTACACCCTGAACACTGAAGCTTTCTTT
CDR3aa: CASSFYTLNTEAFF

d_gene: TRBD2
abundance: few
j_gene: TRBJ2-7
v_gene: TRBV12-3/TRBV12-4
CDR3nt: TGTGCCAGCAGAACTAGCGGGGGCACCTACGAGCAGTACTTC
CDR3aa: CASRTSGGTYEQYF

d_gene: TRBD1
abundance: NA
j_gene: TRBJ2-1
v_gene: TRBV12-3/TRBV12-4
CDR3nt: TGTGCCAGCAGTACCTGGGACAGGAACAATGAGCAGTTCTTC
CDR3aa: CASSTWDRNNEQFF

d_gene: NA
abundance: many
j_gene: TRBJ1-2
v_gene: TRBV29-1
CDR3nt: TGCAGCGCCTACACCACTAACTATGGCTACACCTTC
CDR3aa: CSAYTTNYGYTF

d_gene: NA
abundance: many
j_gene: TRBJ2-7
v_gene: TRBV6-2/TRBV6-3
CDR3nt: TGTGCCAGCAGCTCCTTTCTAGCGCCTACATCCTACGAGCAGTACTTC
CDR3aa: CASSSFLAPTSYEQYF

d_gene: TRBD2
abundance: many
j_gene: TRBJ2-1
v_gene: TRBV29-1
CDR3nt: TGCAGCGTTGAAGGAACTAGCGGGAGCTCCTACAATGAGCAGTTCTTC
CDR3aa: CSVEGTSGSSYNEQFF

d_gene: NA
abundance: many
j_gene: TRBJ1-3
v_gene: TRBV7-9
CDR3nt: TGTGCCAGCAGCTTTTCGAACAGGGGAAACACCATATATTTT
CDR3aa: CASSFSNRGNTIYF

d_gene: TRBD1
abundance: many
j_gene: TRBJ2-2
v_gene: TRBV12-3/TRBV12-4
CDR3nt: TGTGCCAGTGCCTTAGGGACAGCAAACACCGGGGAGCTGTTTTTT
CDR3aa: CASALGTANTGELFF

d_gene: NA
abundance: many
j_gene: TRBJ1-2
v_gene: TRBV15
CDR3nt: TGTGCCACCAGCGGAATAATTACGGGGGCTAGGGGCTACACCTTC
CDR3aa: CATSGIITGARGYTF

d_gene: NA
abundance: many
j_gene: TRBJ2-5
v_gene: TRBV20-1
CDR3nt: TGCAGTCCGTCTAAGGGGGGGGAGACCCAGTACTTC
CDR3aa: CSPSKGGETQYF

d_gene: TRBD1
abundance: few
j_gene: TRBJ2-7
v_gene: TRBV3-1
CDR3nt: TGTGCCAGCAGCCAAGCCGAGTGGGACAGGGTAACCTACGAGCAGTACTTC
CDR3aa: CASSQAEWDRVTYEQYF